This T cell receptor (beta chain) was captured by sequencing in a study of CD8 T cells in ankylosing spondylitis. It was by quantitative 5'-RACE with molecular barcodes that TCR beta libraries were made. MiXCR, applied by TCRdb to the 5' RACE reads, yields one record per CDR3 protein. The table includes roughly 150,000 distinct CDR3 sequences, 5.5% to 7.5% detected once. As concerns this clonotype: Its antigen is unidentified.

Regarding the study as a whole: Matched synovial fluid from ankylosing spondylitis patients was reported to be enriched for disease-linked clones. It appeared that ankylosing spondylitis blood was characterized by a TCR beta motif of eight highly homologous variants. Disease-linked clones were CD8+ and relatively rare in peripheral blood.

Germline V CDR1 and CDR2: ENHRY, SYGVKD. The CDR3 length is 13 residues. The germline V and J ends were trimmed by 11 bases and 3 bases, with 16 bases remaining between them. The receptor was derived from a female donor with ankylosing spondylitis or in good health (not recorded which). The chain recombines TRBV10-3 with TRBJ1-1; D gene uncertain. Sequencing was carried out using blood, either unsorted or a sorted T cell fraction (not recorded which). The CDR3 spells CAVGKVEDTEAFF. In DNA form, the CDR3 reads TGTGCCGTGGGAAAAGTGGAGGACACTGAAGCTTTCTTT.